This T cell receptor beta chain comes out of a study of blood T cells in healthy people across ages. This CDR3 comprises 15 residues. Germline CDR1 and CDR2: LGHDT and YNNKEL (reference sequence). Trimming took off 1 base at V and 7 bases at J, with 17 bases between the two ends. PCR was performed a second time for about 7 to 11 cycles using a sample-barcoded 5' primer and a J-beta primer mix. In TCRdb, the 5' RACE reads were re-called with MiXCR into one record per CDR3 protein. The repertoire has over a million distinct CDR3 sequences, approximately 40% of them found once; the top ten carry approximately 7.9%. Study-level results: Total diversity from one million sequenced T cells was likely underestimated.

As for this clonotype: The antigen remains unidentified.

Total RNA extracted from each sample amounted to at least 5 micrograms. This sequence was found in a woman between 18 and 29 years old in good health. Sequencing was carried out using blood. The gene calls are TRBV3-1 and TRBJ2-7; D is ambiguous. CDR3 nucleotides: TGTGCCAGCAGCCAAGTTACGGTAGGGTACAATGAGCAGTACTTC. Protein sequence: CASSQVTVGYNEQYF.